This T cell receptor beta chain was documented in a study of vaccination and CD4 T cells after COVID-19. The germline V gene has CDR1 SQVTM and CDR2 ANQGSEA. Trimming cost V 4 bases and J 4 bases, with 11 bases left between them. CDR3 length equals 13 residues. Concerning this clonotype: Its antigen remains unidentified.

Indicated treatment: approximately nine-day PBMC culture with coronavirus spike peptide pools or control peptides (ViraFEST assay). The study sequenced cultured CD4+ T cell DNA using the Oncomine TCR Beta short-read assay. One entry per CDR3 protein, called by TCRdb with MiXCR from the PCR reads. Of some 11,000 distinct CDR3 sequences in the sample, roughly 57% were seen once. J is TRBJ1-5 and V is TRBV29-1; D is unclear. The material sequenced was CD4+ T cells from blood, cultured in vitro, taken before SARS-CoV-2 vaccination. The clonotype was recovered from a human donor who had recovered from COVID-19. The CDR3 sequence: CSVVTGSNQPQHF. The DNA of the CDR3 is TGCAGCGTTGTAACGGGGAGTAATCAGCCCCAGCATTTT. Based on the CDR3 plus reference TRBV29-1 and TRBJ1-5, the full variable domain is SAVISQKPSRDICQRGTSLTIQCQVDSQVTMMFWYRQQPGQSLTLIATANQGSEATYESGFVIDKFPISRPNLTFSTLTVSNMSPEDSSIYLCSVVTGSNQPQHFGDGTRLSIL.